A selection of T cell receptor beta chains follows, all from one sample in a study of CD8+ T cells in alopecia areata. TCRdb keeps only in-frame clones here, not all; method: immunoSEQ multiplex PCR. The repertoire has some 110,000 clones, approximately 38% of them found once; the top ten carry 3.1%. Sequenced input: CD4+ T cells sorted from blood. These receptors all come from a human donor with alopecia areata. The CDR3 runs from the conserved cysteine through the conserved F or W. A D gene is named only where the DNA matches it firmly. The listing skips clone size in some rows; elsewhere it reads once, few, many or a size class.

v_call: TRBV18; j_call: TRBJ2-5; clone_size: .; d_call: .; cdr3_length: 15; cdr3_nt: TGTGCCAGCTCACCCCCGTCTAGCATGAGGGAGACCCAGTACTTC; cdr3_aa: CASSPPSSMRETQYF
v_call: TRBV7-2; j_call: TRBJ2-1; clone_size: few; d_call: .; cdr3_length: 13; cdr3_nt: TGTGCCAGCAGCTTAGGGCTGAGGGATGAGCAGTTCTTC; cdr3_aa: CASSLGLRDEQFF
v_call: TRBV29-1; j_call: TRBJ2-5; clone_size: few; d_call: TRBD1; cdr3_length: 15; cdr3_nt: TGCAGCGTTGAAGATCTGGGGACAGGGGTGGAGACCCAGTACTTC; cdr3_aa: CSVEDLGTGVETQYF
v_call: TRBV4-3; j_call: TRBJ2-5; clone_size: .; d_call: .; cdr3_length: 12; cdr3_nt: TGCGCCAGCAGCTTAGGATCGGAGACCCAGTACTTC; cdr3_aa: CASSLGSETQYF
v_call: TRBV5-1; j_call: TRBJ1-1; clone_size: .; d_call: .; cdr3_length: 14; cdr3_nt: TGCGCCAGCAGCCTGGGCACTCAGAACACTGAAGCTTTCTTT; cdr3_aa: CASSLGTQNTEAFF
v_call: TRBV23-1; j_call: TRBJ1-1; clone_size: few; d_call: .; cdr3_length: 14; cdr3_nt: TGCGCCAGCAATGGGGGCTTCAGCGGAACTGAAGCTTTCTTT; cdr3_aa: CASNGGFSGTEAFF
v_call: TRBV7-2; j_call: TRBJ1-2; clone_size: .; d_call: .; cdr3_length: 14; cdr3_nt: TGTGCCAGCAGCTTAGCGGCAGCAGGGGATGGCTACACCTTC; cdr3_aa: CASSLAAAGDGYTF
v_call: TRBV28; j_call: TRBJ2-1; clone_size: .; d_call: .; cdr3_length: 15; cdr3_nt: TGTGCCAGCCTAGGGTATACTAGCTCCTACAATGAGCAGTTCTTC; cdr3_aa: CASLGYTSSYNEQFF
v_call: TRBV2; j_call: TRBJ2-7; clone_size: few; d_call: .; cdr3_length: 13; cdr3_nt: TGTGCCAGTGGTGGGGTCTTCTCCTACGAGCAGTACTTC; cdr3_aa: CASGGVFSYEQYF
v_call: TRBV29-1; j_call: TRBJ2-1; clone_size: .; d_call: .; cdr3_length: 14; cdr3_nt: TGCAGCGTTGACAGGGGGGGATCCTACAATGAGCAGTTCTTC; cdr3_aa: CSVDRGGSYNEQFF
v_call: TRBV28; j_call: TRBJ2-1; clone_size: few; d_call: TRBD1; cdr3_length: 13; cdr3_nt: TGTGCCAGCAGTTTAGGCCGGACAGGGAGGCAGTTCTTC; cdr3_aa: CASSLGRTGRQFF
v_call: TRBV7-9; j_call: TRBJ2-7; clone_size: few; d_call: .; cdr3_length: 12; cdr3_nt: TGTGCCAGCAGCCCACCGACCTACGAGCAGTACTTC; cdr3_aa: CASSPPTYEQYF
v_call: TRBV6-1; j_call: TRBJ2-2; clone_size: few; d_call: .; cdr3_length: 11; cdr3_nt: TGTGCCAGCGGAGAGGCCGGGGAGCTGTTTTTT; cdr3_aa: CASGEAGELFF